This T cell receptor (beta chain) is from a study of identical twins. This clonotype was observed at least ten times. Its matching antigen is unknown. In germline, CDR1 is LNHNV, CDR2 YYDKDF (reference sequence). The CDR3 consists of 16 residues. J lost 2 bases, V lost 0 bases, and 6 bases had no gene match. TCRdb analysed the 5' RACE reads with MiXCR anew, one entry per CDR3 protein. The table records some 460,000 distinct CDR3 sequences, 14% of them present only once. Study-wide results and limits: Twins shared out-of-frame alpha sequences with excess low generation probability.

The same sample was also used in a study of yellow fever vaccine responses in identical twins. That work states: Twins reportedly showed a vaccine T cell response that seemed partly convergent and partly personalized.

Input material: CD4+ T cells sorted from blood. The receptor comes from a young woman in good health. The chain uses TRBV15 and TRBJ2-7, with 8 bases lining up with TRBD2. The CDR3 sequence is CATSREMAGGTYEQYF. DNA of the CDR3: TGTGCCACCAGCAGAGAAATGGCGGGAGGCACCTACGAGCAGTACTTC.